Described below is a single T cell receptor (beta chain) sequence and its context. The sample is drawn from a study of T cell changes during pregnancy in multiple sclerosis. Sequencing used immunoSEQ multiplex PCR; TCRdb keeps in-frame clones, though not all of them. Of roughly 110,000 clones listed, 85% to 95% were seen once; the top ten hold around 0.8%. Trimming shortened V by 5 bases and J by 0 bases, and 13 bases separated the two germline ends. Germline-derived CDR1 and CDR2 are SGHTA and FQGTGA. The CDR3 spans 15 residues. Source: peripheral blood, taken in the third trimester of pregnancy. The rearrangement joins TRBV7-3 to TRBJ1-2; perhaps TRBD1 as D (6 bases). The receptor comes from a female donor in good health, enrolled as a control in a pregnancy study. For the CDR3, the DNA is TGTGCCAGCAGCGAGGACAGAGCCGCTAACTATGGCTACACCTTC. Translated, it gives CASSEDRAANYGYTF.